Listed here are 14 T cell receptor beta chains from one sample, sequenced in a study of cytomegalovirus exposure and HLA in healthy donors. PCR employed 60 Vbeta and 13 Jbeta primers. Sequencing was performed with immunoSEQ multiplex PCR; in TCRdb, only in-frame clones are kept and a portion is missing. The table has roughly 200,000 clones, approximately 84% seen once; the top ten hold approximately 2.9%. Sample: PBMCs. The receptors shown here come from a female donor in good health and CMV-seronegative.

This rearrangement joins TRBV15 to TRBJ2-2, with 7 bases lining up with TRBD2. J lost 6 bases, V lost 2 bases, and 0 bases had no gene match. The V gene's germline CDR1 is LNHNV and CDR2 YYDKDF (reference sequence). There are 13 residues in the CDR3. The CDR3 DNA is TGTGCCACCAGCAGACGGGGGGCCGGGGAGCTGTTTTTT. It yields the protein CATSRRGAGELFF.

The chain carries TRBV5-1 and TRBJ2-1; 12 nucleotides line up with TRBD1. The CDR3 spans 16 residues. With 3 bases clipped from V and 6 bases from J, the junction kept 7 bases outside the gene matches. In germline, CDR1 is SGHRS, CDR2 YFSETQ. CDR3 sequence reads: CASSWAGQGATNEQFF. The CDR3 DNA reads TGCGCCAGCAGCTGGGCGGGACAGGGGGCTACCAATGAGCAGTTCTTC.

CDR3 coding DNA: TGTGCCAGCTCCAGCGGGGGCCTGCCCTACGAGCAGTACTTC. Its translation is CASSSGGLPYEQYF. This sequence joins TRBV19 and TRBJ2-7; the match to TRBD2 covers 8 bases. With 9 bases clipped from V and 2 bases from J, the junction kept 9 bases outside the gene matches. The CDR3 has 14 amino acids. Germline CDR1 is LNHDA and CDR2 is SQIVND (reference sequence).

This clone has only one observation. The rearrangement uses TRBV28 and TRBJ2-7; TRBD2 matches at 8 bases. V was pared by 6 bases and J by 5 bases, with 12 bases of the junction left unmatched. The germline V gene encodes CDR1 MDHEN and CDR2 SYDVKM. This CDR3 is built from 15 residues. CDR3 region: CASSPGGSTYNEQYF. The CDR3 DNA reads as TGTGCCAGCAGCCCGGGGGGGAGCACTTACAACGAGCAGTACTTC.

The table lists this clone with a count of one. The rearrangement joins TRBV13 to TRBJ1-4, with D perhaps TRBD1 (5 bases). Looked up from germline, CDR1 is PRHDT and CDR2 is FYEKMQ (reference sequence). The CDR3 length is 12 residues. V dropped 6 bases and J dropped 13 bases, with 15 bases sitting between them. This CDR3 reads CASRAYQGGLFF. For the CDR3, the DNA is TGTGCCAGCAGAGCCTATCAGGGAGGACTGTTTTTT.

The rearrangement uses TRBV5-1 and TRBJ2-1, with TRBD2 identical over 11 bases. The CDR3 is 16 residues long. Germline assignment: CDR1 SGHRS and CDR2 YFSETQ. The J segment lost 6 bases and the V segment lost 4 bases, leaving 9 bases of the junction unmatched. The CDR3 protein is CASSGRLAGSSNEQFF. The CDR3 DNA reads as TGCGCCAGCAGCGGGAGACTAGCGGGGTCTAGCAATGAGCAGTTCTTC.

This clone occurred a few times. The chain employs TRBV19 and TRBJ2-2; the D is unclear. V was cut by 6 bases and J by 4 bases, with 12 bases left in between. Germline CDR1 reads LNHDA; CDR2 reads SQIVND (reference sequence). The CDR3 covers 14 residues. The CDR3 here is CASRPPTFTGELFF. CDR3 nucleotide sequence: TGTGCCAGTAGGCCCCCGACTTTCACCGGGGAGCTGTTTTTT.

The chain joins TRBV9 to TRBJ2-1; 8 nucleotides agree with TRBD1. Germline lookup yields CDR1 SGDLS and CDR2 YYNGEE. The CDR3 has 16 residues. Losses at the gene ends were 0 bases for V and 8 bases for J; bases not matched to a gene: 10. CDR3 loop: CASSVGGDRFQYEQFF. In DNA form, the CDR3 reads TGTGCCAGCAGCGTAGGAGGGGACAGGTTCCAGTATGAGCAGTTCTTC. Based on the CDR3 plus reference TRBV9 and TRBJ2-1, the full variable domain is DSGVTQTPKHLITATGQRVTLRCSPRSGDLSVYWYQQSLDQGLQFLIQYYNGEERAKGNILERFSAQQFPDLHSELNLSSLELGDSALYFCASSVGGDRFQYEQFFGPGTRLTVL.

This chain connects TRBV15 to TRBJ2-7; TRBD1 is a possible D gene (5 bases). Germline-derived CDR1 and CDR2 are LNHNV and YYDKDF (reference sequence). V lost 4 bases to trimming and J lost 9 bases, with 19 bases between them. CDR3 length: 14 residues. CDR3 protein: CATSNVRVSSGQYF. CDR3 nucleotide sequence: TGTGCCACCAGCAACGTCAGGGTCTCTTCTGGGCAGTACTTC.

The CDR3: CASSNRRGRQPQHF. The CDR3 DNA reads TGTGCCAGCAGCAACCGCAGGGGTCGACAGCCCCAGCATTTT. This chain joins TRBV21-1 and TRBJ1-5; the table's D call TRBD1 went unverified against the DNA. TRBV21-1 is annotated as a pseudogene. The CDR3 consists of 14 residues.

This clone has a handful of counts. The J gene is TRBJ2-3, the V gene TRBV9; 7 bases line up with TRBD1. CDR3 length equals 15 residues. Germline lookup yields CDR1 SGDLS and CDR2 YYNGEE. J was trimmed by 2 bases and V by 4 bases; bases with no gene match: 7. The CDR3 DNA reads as TGTGCCAGCAGCACCCTAGGACAGGTCACAGATACGCAGTATTTT. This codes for CASSTLGQVTDTQYF.

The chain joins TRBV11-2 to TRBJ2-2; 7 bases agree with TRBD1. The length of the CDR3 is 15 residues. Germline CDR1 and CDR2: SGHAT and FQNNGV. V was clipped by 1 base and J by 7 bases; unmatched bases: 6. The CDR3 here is CASSLGAGGVGELFF. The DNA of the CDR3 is TGTGCCAGCAGCTTAGGGGCAGGGGGAGTCGGGGAGCTGTTTTTT.

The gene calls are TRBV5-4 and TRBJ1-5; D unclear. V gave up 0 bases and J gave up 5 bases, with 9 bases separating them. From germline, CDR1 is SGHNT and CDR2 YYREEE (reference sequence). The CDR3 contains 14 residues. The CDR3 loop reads CASSLAGGDQPQHF. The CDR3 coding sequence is TGTGCCAGCAGCTTGGCAGGCGGGGATCAGCCCCAGCATTTT.

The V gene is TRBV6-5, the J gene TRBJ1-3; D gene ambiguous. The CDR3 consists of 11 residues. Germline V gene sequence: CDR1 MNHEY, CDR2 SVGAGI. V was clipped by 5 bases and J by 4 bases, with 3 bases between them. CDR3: CASSLGNTIYF. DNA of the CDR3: TGTGCCAGCAGTCTCGGAAACACCATATATTTT.